The subject of this entry is one T cell receptor (beta chain). Its antigen is still unknown. Unique molecular identifiers were linked by the library to individual cDNA molecules. A single record per CDR3 protein comes from TCRdb applying MiXCR to the RACE reads. The profile shows approximately 57,000 distinct CDR3 sequences, about 9% of them singletons. This entry comes from a study of human T cells and chemical hapten exposure. Study conclusions and caveats: Patch test score rose with PT1 expanded TCR count, significant at thresholds 8, 16 and 32, not 4.

The V segment lost 6 bases and the J segment 1 base; nucleotides outside the gene matches: 2. In germline, CDR1 is SGHRS, CDR2 YFSETQ. The CDR3 consists of 14 residues. The time point here: patch test 1, 2 weeks after DPC sensitization. The treatment is: therapeutic diphenylcyclopropenone sensitization with weekly scalp DPC. The clonotype originates from a woman between 40 and 55 years old with alopecia areata. Some clones in this sample may be carry-over from other donors' samples. The chain carries TRBV5-1 and TRBJ2-3, with 10 bases that match TRBD2. The material was whole blood, obtained in connection with sensitization to the hapten diphenylcyclopropenone (DPC). DNA of the CDR3: TGCGCCAGCACCGGGACTAGCGGCACAGATACGCAGTATTTT. It encodes CASTGTSGTDTQYF.